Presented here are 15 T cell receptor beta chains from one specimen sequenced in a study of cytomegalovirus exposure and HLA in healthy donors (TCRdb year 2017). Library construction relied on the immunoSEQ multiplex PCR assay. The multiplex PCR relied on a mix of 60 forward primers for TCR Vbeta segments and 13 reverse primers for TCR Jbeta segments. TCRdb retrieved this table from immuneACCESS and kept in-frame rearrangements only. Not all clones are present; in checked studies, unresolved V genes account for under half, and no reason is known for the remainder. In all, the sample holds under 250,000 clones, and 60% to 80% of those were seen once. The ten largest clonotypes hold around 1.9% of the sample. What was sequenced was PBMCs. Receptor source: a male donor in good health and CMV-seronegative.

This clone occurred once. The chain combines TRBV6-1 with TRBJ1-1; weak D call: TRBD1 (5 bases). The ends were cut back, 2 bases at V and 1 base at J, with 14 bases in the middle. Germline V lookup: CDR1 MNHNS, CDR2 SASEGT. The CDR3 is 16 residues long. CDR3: CASSERAGNWNTEAFF. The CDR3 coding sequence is TGTGCCAGCAGTGAACGGGCAGGGAATTGGAACACTGAAGCTTTCTTT.

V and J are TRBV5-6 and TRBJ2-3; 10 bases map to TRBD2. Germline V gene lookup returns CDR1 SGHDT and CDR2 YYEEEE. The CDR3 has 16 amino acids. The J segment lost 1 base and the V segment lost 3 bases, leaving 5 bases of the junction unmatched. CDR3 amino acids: CASSSFTSGGTDTQYF. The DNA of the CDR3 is TGTGCCAGCAGCTCGTTTACTAGCGGGGGCACAGATACGCAGTATTTT.

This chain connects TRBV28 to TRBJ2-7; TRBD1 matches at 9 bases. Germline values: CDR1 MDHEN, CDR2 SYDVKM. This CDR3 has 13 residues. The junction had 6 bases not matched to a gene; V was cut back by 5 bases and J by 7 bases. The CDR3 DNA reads TGTGCCAGCAGTAGGGGGACAGGGCGGGAGCAGTACTTC. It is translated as CASSRGTGREQYF.

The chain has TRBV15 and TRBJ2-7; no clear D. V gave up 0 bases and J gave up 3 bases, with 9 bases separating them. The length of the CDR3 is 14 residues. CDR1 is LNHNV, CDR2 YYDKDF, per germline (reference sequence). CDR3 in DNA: TGTGCCACCAGCAGAGATCGCGGATTCTACGAGCAGTACTTC. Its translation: CATSRDRGFYEQYF.

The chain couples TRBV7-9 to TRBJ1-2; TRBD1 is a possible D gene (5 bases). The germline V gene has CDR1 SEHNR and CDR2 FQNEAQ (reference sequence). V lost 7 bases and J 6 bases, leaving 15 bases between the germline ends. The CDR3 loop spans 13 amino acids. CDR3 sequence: CASTSGGGDGYTF. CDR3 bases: TGTGCCAGCACCTCCGGCGGGGGAGATGGCTACACCTTC. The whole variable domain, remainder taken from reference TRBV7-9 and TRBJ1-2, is DTGVSQNPRHKITKRGQNVTFRCDPISEHNRLYWYRQTLGQGPEFLTYFQNEAQLEKSRLLSDRFSAERPKGSFSTLEIQRTEQGDSAMYLCASTSGGGDGYTFGSGTRLTVV.

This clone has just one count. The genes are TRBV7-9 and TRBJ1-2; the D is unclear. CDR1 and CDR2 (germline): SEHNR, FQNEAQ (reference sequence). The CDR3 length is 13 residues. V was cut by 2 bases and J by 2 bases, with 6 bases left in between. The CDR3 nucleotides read TGTGCCAGCAGCTTATTACGGAACTATGGCTACACCTTC. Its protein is CASSLLRNYGYTF.

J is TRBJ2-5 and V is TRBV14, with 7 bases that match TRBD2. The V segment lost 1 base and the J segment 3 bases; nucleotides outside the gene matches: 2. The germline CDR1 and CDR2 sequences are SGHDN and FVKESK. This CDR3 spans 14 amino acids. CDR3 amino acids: CASSQGTREETQYF. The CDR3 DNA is TGTGCCAGCAGCCAAGGGACTAGGGAAGAGACCCAGTACTTC.

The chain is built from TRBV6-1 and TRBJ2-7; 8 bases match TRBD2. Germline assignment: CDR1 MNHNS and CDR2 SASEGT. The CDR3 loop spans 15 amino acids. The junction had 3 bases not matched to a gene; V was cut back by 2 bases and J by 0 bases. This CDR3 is CASSEFSGSSYEQYF. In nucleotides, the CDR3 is TGTGCCAGCAGTGAATTCAGCGGGAGCTCCTACGAGCAGTACTTC.

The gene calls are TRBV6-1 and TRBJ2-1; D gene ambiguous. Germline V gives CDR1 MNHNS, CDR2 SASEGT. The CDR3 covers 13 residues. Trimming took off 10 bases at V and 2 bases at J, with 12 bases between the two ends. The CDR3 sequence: CAIVLAAYNEQFF. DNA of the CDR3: TGTGCCATAGTCCTGGCGGCCTACAATGAGCAGTTCTTC.

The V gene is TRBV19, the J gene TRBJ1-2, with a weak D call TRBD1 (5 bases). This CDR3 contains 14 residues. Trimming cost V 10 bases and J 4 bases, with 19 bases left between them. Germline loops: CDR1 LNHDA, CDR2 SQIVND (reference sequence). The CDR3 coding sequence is TGTGCCACGATACCCGCGGGGCAGACCTATGGCTACACCTTC. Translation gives CATIPAGQTYGYTF.

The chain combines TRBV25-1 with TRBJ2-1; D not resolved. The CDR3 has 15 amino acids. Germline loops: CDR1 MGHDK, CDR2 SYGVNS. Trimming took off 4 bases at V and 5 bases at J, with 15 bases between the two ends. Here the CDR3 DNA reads TGTGCCAGCAGTGCCATAAGCGCCTCGAACAATGAGCAGTTCTTC. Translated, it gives CASSAISASNNEQFF.

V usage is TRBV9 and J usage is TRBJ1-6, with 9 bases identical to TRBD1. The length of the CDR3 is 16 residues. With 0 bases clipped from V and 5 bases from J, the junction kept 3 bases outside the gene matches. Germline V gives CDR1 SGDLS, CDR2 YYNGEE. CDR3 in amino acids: CASSVGGTGHNSPLHF. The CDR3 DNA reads TGTGCCAGCAGCGTAGGGGGGACAGGGCATAATTCACCCCTCCACTTT. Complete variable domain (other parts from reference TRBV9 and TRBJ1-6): DSGVTQTPKHLITATGQRVTLRCSPRSGDLSVYWYQQSLDQGLQFLIQYYNGEERAKGNILERFSAQQFPDLHSELNLSSLELGDSALYFCASSVGGTGHNSPLHFGNGTRLTVT.

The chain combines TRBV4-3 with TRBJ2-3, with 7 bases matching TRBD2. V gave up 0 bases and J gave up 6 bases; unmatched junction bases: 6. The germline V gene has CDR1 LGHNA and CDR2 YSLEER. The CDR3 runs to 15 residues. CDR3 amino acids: CASSQDWGGADTQYF. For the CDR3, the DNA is TGCGCCAGCAGCCAAGATTGGGGGGGAGCGGATACGCAGTATTTT.

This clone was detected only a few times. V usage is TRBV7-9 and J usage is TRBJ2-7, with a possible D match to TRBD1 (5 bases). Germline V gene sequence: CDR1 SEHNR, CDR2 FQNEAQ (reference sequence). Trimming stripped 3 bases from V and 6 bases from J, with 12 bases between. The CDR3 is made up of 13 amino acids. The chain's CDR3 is CASSFGRDREQYF. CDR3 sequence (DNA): TGTGCCAGCAGCTTTGGCAGGGATCGCGAGCAGTACTTC.

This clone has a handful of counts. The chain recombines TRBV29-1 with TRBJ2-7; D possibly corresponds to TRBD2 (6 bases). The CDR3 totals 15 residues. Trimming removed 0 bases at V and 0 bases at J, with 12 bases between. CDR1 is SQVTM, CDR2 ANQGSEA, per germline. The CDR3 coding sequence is TGCAGCGTTGAAGATTTGGAGGGGACCTCCTACGAGCAGTACTTC. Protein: CSVEDLEGTSYEQYF.